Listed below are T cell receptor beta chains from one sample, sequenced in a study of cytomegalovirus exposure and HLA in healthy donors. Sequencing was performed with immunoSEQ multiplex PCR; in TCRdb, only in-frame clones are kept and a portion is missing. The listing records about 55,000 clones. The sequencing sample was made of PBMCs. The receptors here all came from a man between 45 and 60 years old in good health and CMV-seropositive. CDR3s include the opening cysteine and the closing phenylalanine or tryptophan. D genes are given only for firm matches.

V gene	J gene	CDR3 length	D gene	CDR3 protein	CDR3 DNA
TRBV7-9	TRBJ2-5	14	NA	CASSETEIQETQYF	TGTGCCAGCAGCGAGACAGAAATTCAAGAGACCCAGTACTTC
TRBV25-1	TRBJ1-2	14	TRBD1	CASRPTGTRYGYTF	TGTGCCAGCAGGCCGACAGGGACTAGATATGGCTACACCTTC
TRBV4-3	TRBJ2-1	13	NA	CASSQRRGGEQFF	TGCGCCAGCAGCCAACGGCGGGGCGGTGAGCAGTTCTTC
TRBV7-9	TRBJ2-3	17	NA	CASSLPGTYLGTDTQYF	TGTGCCAGCAGCTTACCCGGGACTTATCTCGGGACAGATACGCAGTATTTT
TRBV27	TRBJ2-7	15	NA	CASSLYGGRKDEQYF	TGTGCCAGCAGTTTATATGGTGGGAGGAAGGACGAGCAGTACTTC
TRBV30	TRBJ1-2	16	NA	CAWSDPGGPYNYGYTF	TGTGCCTGGAGCGACCCTGGGGGCCCTTATAACTATGGCTACACCTTC
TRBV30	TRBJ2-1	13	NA	CAWSGTRNNEQFF	TGTGCCTGGAGTGGCACTCGTAACAATGAGCAGTTCTTC
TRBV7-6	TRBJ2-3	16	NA	CASSREGSQAKNTQYF	TGTGCCAGCAGCAGAGAAGGTTCGCAGGCTAAAAATACGCAGTATTTT
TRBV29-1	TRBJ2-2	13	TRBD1	CTGTGANTGELFF	TGCACCGGGACAGGGGCGAACACCGGGGAGCTGTTTTTT
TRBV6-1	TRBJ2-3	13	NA	CASSTKGFDTQYF	TGTGCCAGCAGTACCAAGGGGTTCGATACGCAGTATTTT
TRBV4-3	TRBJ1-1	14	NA	CASSQESRFTEAFF	TGCGCCAGCAGCCAAGAATCCAGGTTTACTGAAGCTTTCTTT
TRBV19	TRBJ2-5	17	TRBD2	CASSIGTGTSGARTQYF	TGTGCCAGTAGTATAGGGACCGGGACTAGCGGGGCCAGGACCCAGTACTTC
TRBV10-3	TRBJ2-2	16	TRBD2	CAISAASGRATGELFF	TGTGCCATCAGTGCCGCTAGCGGGAGGGCCACCGGGGAGCTGTTTTTT
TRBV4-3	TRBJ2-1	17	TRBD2	CASSQDGSAGGWNEQFF	TGCGCCAGCAGCCAAGATGGATCGGCGGGGGGGTGGAATGAGCAGTTCTTC
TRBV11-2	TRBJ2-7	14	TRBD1	CASSPRTGGHEQYF	TGTGCCAGCAGCCCCCGGACAGGGGGCCACGAGCAGTACTTC
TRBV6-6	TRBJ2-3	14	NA	CASNLDRNTDTQYF	TGTGCCAGCAATCTGGACAGAAACACAGATACGCAGTATTTT
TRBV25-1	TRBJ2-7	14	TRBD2	CASSNSGSAYEQYF	TGTGCCAGCAGTAATAGCGGGTCGGCCTACGAGCAGTACTTC
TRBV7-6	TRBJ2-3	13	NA	CASSPTSTDTQYF	TGTGCCAGCAGTCCGACTAGCACAGATACGCAGTATTTT
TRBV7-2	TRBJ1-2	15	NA	CASSLNGLRGYGYTF	TGTGCCAGCAGCTTAAATGGCCTTCGGGGATATGGCTACACCTTC
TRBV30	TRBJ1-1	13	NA	CAWSQGIRTEAFF	TGTGCCTGGAGTCAGGGGATTAGGACTGAAGCTTTCTTT
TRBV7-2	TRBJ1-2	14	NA	CASSLAGGRRGYTF	TGTGCCAGCAGCTTAGCCGGGGGAAGGCGCGGCTACACCTTC
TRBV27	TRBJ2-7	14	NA	CASSLRDTAYEQYF	TGTGCCAGCAGCCTCCGGGACACCGCCTACGAGCAGTACTTC
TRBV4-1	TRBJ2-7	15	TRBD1	CASSQEGTDNYEQYF	TGCGCCAGCAGCCAAGAGGGGACAGACAACTACGAGCAGTACTTC
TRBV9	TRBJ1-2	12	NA	CASRRGPYGYTF	TGTGCCAGCAGGCGGGGGCCCTATGGCTACACCTTC
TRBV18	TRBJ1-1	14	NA	CASSPGVMNTEAFF	TGTGCCAGCTCACCGGGAGTGATGAACACTGAAGCTTTCTTT
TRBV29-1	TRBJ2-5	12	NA	CSVQRGLETQYF	TGCAGCGTCCAGAGAGGCCTAGAGACCCAGTACTTC
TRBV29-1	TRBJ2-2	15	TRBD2	CSVNPAGEGTGELFF	TGCAGCGTCAATCCTGCGGGGGAGGGAACCGGGGAGCTGTTTTTT
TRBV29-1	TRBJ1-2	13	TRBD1	CSVALGQASGYTF	TGCAGCGTGGCCTTGGGACAGGCTTCCGGCTACACCTTC
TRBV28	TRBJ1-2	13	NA	CASSPDRLYGYTF	TGTGCCAGCAGCCCAGACAGGCTCTATGGCTACACCTTC
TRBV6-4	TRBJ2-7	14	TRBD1	CASSPGQGVDEQYF	TGTGCCAGCAGTCCGGGACAGGGGGTGGACGAGCAGTACTTC
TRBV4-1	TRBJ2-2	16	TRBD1	CASSWDVDRAIGELFF	TGCGCCAGCAGCTGGGATGTGGACAGGGCGATCGGGGAGCTGTTTTTT
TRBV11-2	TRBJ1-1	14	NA	CASSLDSPRAEAFF	TGTGCCAGCAGCTTGGACAGCCCGAGGGCTGAAGCTTTCTTT
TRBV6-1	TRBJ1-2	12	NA	CASSEGRRGYTF	TGTGCCAGCAGTGAAGGTCGGAGGGGCTACACCTTC
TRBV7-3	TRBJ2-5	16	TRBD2	CASSLGLAGGQETQYF	TGTGCCAGCAGCTTGGGTCTAGCGGGGGGACAAGAGACCCAGTACTTC
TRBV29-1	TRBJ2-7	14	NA	CSVETERNSYEQYF	TGCAGCGTTGAAACGGAGCGGAACTCCTACGAGCAGTACTTC
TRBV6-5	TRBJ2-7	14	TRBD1	CASSYFGRGQEQYF	TGTGCCAGCAGTTACTTCGGCAGGGGGCAAGAGCAGTACTTC
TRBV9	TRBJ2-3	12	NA	CASSVGADTQYF	TGTGCCAGCAGCGTAGGAGCAGATACGCAGTATTTT